This TCR beta chain was obtained from a study of radiation and T cells in renal cell carcinoma. The germline gives CDR1 MDHEN, CDR2 SYDVKM. CDR3 size: 15 residues. Deletions cut 2 bases from V and 0 bases from J, with 10 bases between. TCRdb keeps only in-frame clones here, not all; method: immunoSEQ multiplex PCR. The sample yields about 140,000 clones, around 88% seen once. The time point was: blood 4 weeks post-SBRT, at nephrectomy. Treatment denoted: 15 Gy SBRT to primary tumor, nephrectomy 4 weeks later. The receptor was isolated from a woman between 50 and 59 years old with renal cell carcinoma. V and J are TRBV28 and TRBJ1-2, with D possibly matching TRBD1 (6 bases). The sample in question was blood, obtained from a patient whose treatment included radiotherapy and nephrectomy. CDR3 in amino acids: CASSLGGIANYGYTF. The CDR3 DNA reads as TGTGCCAGCAGTTTAGGGGGCATTGCTAACTATGGCTACACCTTC.